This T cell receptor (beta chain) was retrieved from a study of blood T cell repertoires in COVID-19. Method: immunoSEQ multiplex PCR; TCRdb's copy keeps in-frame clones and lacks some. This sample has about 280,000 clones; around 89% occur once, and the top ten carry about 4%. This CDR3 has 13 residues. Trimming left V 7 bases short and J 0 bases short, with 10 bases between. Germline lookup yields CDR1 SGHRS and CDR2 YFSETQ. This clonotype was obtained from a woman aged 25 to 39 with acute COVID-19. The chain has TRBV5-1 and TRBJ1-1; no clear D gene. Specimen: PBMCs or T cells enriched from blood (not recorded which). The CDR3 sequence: CASYTAVNTEAFF. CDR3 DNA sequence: TGCGCCAGCTACACAGCGGTGAACACTGAAGCTTTCTTT.